One TCR beta chain is described in this entry. Its antigen remains unidentified. 13 Jbeta primers and 60 Vbeta primers were used for the PCR. The assay was immunoSEQ multiplex PCR, and TCRdb's table has in-frame clones only and misses some. The sample lists roughly 150,000 clones, 60% to 80% occurring once. Healthy bone marrow donors formed the donor group. The germline V gene has CDR1 MNHNS and CDR2 SASEGT. V shed 7 bases and J 9 bases; nucleotides not matched to a gene: 11. The CDR3 is 15 amino acids. The data were taken from a study of cytomegalovirus exposure and HLA in healthy donors. The overall study: Sequencing of some 200 million T cells in an earlier analysis found 100 million to 140 million unique TCR beta sequences.

Study-wide points: In a later analysis, parvovirus B19, influenza, CMV and Epstein-Barr virus appeared linked to several top co-occurrence clusters. Productive status was seen about 90% or about 30% of the time for most TCR beta V segments in an earlier analysis.

This chain connects TRBV6-1 to TRBJ2-1; 11 bases align to TRBD2. Sequences were obtained from PBMCs. The TCR originated in a woman aged 40-49 years in good health and CMV-seronegative. The CDR3 loop is CASIEFSGGASEQFF. Written as DNA, the CDR3 is TGTGCCAGCATCGAATTTAGCGGGGGGGCCAGTGAGCAGTTCTTC.